These T cell receptor beta chains were read from a single sample in a study of tumor and adjacent non-tumor tissue in lung cancer. TCRdb independently ran MiXCR on the multiplex PCR reads; one entry per CDR3 protein. The table records over 130,000 distinct CDR3 sequences, approximately 70% of them present only once. The sequenced material came from lung tumor tissue. These receptors were taken from a man between 60 and 70 years old with small cell lung cancer. The CDR3 runs from the conserved cysteine through the conserved F or W. A D gene is named only where the DNA matches it firmly. The size entry is marked missing in some rows and otherwise reads once, few, many or a size class.

D gene: TRBD2
V gene: TRBV11-3
clone size: .
J gene: TRBJ2-1
CDR3 protein: CASSSGLEGGPYNEQFF
CDR3 DNA: TGTGCCAGCAGTTCGGGACTAGAGGGGGGGCCCTACAATGAGCAGTTCTTC

D gene: .
V gene: TRBV29-1
clone size: .
J gene: TRBJ2-3
CDR3 protein: CSVEYMISPDTQYF
CDR3 DNA: TGCAGCGTTGAATACATGATTTCCCCAGATACGCAGTATTTT

D gene: .
V gene: TRBV11-2
clone size: many
J gene: TRBJ2-3
CDR3 protein: CASSGSGDTQYF
CDR3 DNA: TGTGCCAGCAGCGGGAGTGGCGATACGCAGTATTTT

D gene: TRBD1
V gene: TRBV5-1
clone size: .
J gene: TRBJ1-1
CDR3 protein: CANSQAQGARTEAFF
CDR3 DNA: TGCGCCAACAGCCAAGCTCAGGGGGCACGAACTGAAGCTTTCTTT

D gene: TRBD1
V gene: TRBV6-1
clone size: .
J gene: TRBJ2-2
CDR3 protein: CASSETGGAGELFF
CDR3 DNA: TGTGCCAGCAGCGAGACAGGGGGGGCCGGGGAGCTGTTTTTT

D gene: TRBD1
V gene: TRBV6-6
clone size: once
J gene: TRBJ1-6
CDR3 protein: CDNRGQGNSPLHF
CDR3 DNA: TGCGACAACAGGGGACAAGGCAATTCACCCCTCCACTTT

D gene: .
V gene: TRBV11-2
clone size: .
J gene: TRBJ2-1
CDR3 protein: CASSFTGYLHNEQFF
CDR3 DNA: TGTGCCAGCAGCTTCACGGGGTACCTCCACAATGAGCAGTTCTTC

D gene: TRBD2
V gene: TRBV6-2/TRBV6-3
clone size: .
J gene: TRBJ2-1
CDR3 protein: CASRASWTSGLIEQFF
CDR3 DNA: TGTGCCAGCAGAGCATCATGGACTAGCGGCTTAATTGAGCAGTTCTTC

D gene: .
V gene: TRBV20-1
clone size: .
J gene: TRBJ1-2
CDR3 protein: CSVIPEGGNYGYTF
CDR3 DNA: TGCAGTGTTATCCCTGAGGGGGGGAACTATGGCTACACCTTC

D gene: .
V gene: TRBV6-5
clone size: .
J gene: TRBJ2-3
CDR3 protein: CASSYVGRRDTQYF
CDR3 DNA: TGTGCCAGCAGTTACGTGGGGCGTAGAGATACGCAGTATTTT

D gene: TRBD1
V gene: TRBV29-1
clone size: many
J gene: TRBJ2-1
CDR3 protein: CSVEKGQVNEQFF
CDR3 DNA: TGCAGCGTTGAAAAAGGACAGGTGAATGAGCAGTTCTTC

D gene: .
V gene: TRBV29-1
clone size: .
J gene: TRBJ1-1
CDR3 protein: CSVVKGVNTKAFF
CDR3 DNA: TGCAGCGTTGTGAAGGGGGTAAACACTAAAGCTTTCTTT

D gene: .
V gene: TRBV6-5
clone size: .
J gene: TRBJ2-1
CDR3 protein: CASSSGDFYNEQFF
CDR3 DNA: TGTGCCAGCAGTTCGGGGGACTTCTACAATGAGCAGTTCTTC

D gene: .
V gene: TRBV6-6
clone size: once
J gene: TRBJ2-3
CDR3 protein: CASRYRDTHYF
CDR3 DNA: TGTGCCAGCAGGTACAGAGATACGCACTATTTT

D gene: .
V gene: TRBV6-5
clone size: .
J gene: TRBJ1-2
CDR3 protein: CASSYWWGAGYTF
CDR3 DNA: TGTGCCAGCAGCTACTGGTGGGGCGCCGGCTACACCTTC

D gene: TRBD1
V gene: TRBV10-3
clone size: .
J gene: TRBJ2-1
CDR3 protein: CAISETQGHQFF
CDR3 DNA: TGTGCCATCAGTGAAACACAGGGGCACCAGTTCTTC

D gene: .
V gene: TRBV6-1
clone size: .
J gene: TRBJ2-3
CDR3 protein: CASRNTGSADTQYF
CDR3 DNA: TGTGCCAGCAGAAATACAGGGTCTGCAGATACGCAGTATTTT

D gene: .
V gene: TRBV20-1
clone size: .
J gene: TRBJ2-3
CDR3 protein: CSSEGVVDTQYF
CDR3 DNA: TGCAGTTCTGAGGGCGTGGTGGATACGCAGTATTTT

D gene: .
V gene: TRBV5-4
clone size: .
J gene: TRBJ1-4
CDR3 protein: CASSLIGEELFF
CDR3 DNA: TGTGCCAGCAGCTTGATCGGTGAAGAACTGTTTTTT

D gene: .
V gene: TRBV12-3/TRBV12-4
clone size: .
J gene: TRBJ2-3
CDR3 protein: CASSIIQGNKLTDTQYF
CDR3 DNA: TGTGCCAGCAGTATAATACAGGGTAACAAACTCACAGATACGCAGTATTTT

D gene: .
V gene: TRBV20-1
clone size: .
J gene: TRBJ1-1
CDR3 protein: CSARCRTYWTFF
CDR3 DNA: TGCAGTGCTAGATGCAGGACGTACTGGACTTTCTTT

D gene: .
V gene: TRBV20-1
clone size: .
J gene: TRBJ2-7
CDR3 protein: CSASRTAYEQYF
CDR3 DNA: TGCAGTGCTAGTAGAACAGCGTACGAGCAGTACTTC

D gene: .
V gene: TRBV29-1
clone size: few
J gene: TRBJ2-1
CDR3 protein: CSGLQGASGMSYNEQFF
CDR3 DNA: TGCAGCGGCCTACAGGGGGCTAGCGGGATGTCCTACAATGAGCAGTTCTTC

D gene: TRBD1
V gene: TRBV11-1
clone size: once
J gene: TRBJ2-1
CDR3 protein: CASRTVGEGGYNEHFF
CDR3 DNA: TGTGCCAGCAGAACTGTTGGGGAAGGGGGCTACAATGAGCACTTCTTC

D gene: .
V gene: TRBV6-2/TRBV6-3
clone size: .
J gene: TRBJ2-6
CDR3 protein: CASSYSRGAHETALTF
CDR3 DNA: TGTGCCAGCAGTTACTCGAGGGGGGCGCACGAGACCGCCCTGACTTTC

D gene: TRBD1
V gene: TRBV20-1
clone size: .
J gene: TRBJ2-7
CDR3 protein: CSARGDRVSEQYF
CDR3 DNA: TGCAGTGCTAGGGGAGACAGGGTCAGCGAGCAGTACTTC

D gene: TRBD1
V gene: TRBV24-1
clone size: few
J gene: TRBJ2-3
CDR3 protein: CATSDPDRETDTQYF
CDR3 DNA: TGTGCCACCAGTGATCCGGACAGGGAGACAGATACGCAGTATTTT

D gene: .
V gene: TRBV28
clone size: few
J gene: TRBJ2-7
CDR3 protein: CASSQMVLVGQYF
CDR3 DNA: TGTGCCAGCAGCCAGATGGTACTAGTCGGGCAGTACTTC

D gene: .
V gene: TRBV5-4
clone size: .
J gene: TRBJ1-2
CDR3 protein: CASSPLDLHYGYTF
CDR3 DNA: TGTGCCAGCAGCCCCCTTGACCTACACTATGGCTACACCTTC

D gene: .
V gene: TRBV29-1
clone size: many
J gene: TRBJ2-1
CDR3 protein: CSVHYRDRQFF
CDR3 DNA: TGCAGCGTTCACTACAGGGACCGGCAGTTCTTC

D gene: .
V gene: TRBV6-1
clone size: .
J gene: TRBJ2-7
CDR3 protein: CASSVQSGRWHEQYF
CDR3 DNA: TGTGCCAGCAGTGTCCAGAGTGGGAGGTGGCACGAGCAGTACTTC

D gene: .
V gene: TRBV7-9
clone size: .
J gene: TRBJ2-1
CDR3 protein: CASGGLGDEQFF
CDR3 DNA: TGTGCCAGTGGGGGGTTGGGCGATGAGCAGTTCTTC

D gene: .
V gene: TRBV29-1
clone size: .
J gene: TRBJ2-3
CDR3 protein: CSTRHGITDTQYF
CDR3 DNA: TGCAGCACCAGACATGGTATCACAGATACGCAGTATTTT

D gene: .
V gene: TRBV29-1
clone size: .
J gene: TRBJ2-3
CDR3 protein: CCVESAGTDTQYF
CDR3 DNA: TGCTGCGTTGAGTCAGCCGGCACAGATACGCAGTATTTT

D gene: .
V gene: TRBV20-1
clone size: .
J gene: TRBJ2-5
CDR3 protein: CSVSPDSRRETQYF
CDR3 DNA: TGCAGTGTGAGCCCGGACAGTCGCCGGGAGACCCAGTACTTC

D gene: TRBD2
V gene: TRBV24-1
clone size: .
J gene: TRBJ2-3
CDR3 protein: CATSEAAGVADTQYF
CDR3 DNA: TGTGCCACCAGTGAGGCTGCGGGGGTGGCAGATACGCAGTATTTT

D gene: TRBD2
V gene: TRBV20-1
clone size: .
J gene: TRBJ2-1
CDR3 protein: CSVGGRLAGNEQFF
CDR3 DNA: TGCAGTGTTGGCGGGCGACTAGCGGGAAATGAGCAGTTCTTC

D gene: TRBD1
V gene: TRBV11-2
clone size: many
J gene: TRBJ1-1
CDR3 protein: CASSFRVVGTGRTEAFF
CDR3 DNA: TGTGCCAGCAGCTTTAGGGTGGTGGGGACAGGGAGAACTGAAGCTTTCTTT

D gene: .
V gene: TRBV11-3
clone size: .
J gene: TRBJ2-1
CDR3 protein: CTSSLVGTVDEQFF
CDR3 DNA: TGTACCAGCAGCTTAGTCGGGACCGTCGATGAGCAGTTCTTC

D gene: TRBD1
V gene: TRBV11-2
clone size: .
J gene: TRBJ2-6
CDR3 protein: CASSLPGQGLCGANLLTF
CDR3 DNA: TGTGCCAGCAGTTTACCGGGACAGGGTCTGTGTGGGGCCAACCTCCTGACTTTC

D gene: .
V gene: TRBV29-1
clone size: many
J gene: TRBJ1-2
CDR3 protein: CSVESEGYRGYTF
CDR3 DNA: TGCAGCGTTGAATCTGAGGGGTACCGGGGCTACACCTTC

D gene: TRBD1
V gene: TRBV5-4
clone size: .
J gene: TRBJ2-1
CDR3 protein: CASSAEQGKSYNEQFF
CDR3 DNA: TGTGCCAGCAGCGCAGAACAGGGGAAATCCTACAATGAGCAGTTCTTC

D gene: .
V gene: TRBV11-2
clone size: .
J gene: TRBJ2-5
CDR3 protein: CASSPYRLPPRDKGEETQYF
CDR3 DNA: TGTGCCAGCAGCCCGTACCGACTACCCCCACGGGACAAAGGAGAAGAGACCCAATACTTC

D gene: .
V gene: TRBV12-3/TRBV12-4
clone size: .
J gene: TRBJ1-1
CDR3 protein: CASSSVLEAFF
CDR3 DNA: TGTGCCAGCAGTTCCGTCCTTGAAGCTTTCTTT

D gene: .
V gene: TRBV6-1
clone size: few
J gene: TRBJ2-7
CDR3 protein: CASSEAQGPSEQYF
CDR3 DNA: TGTGCCAGCAGTGAAGCGCAGGGCCCGAGCGAGCAGTACTTC

D gene: TRBD1
V gene: TRBV10-3
clone size: .
J gene: TRBJ1-2
CDR3 protein: CGISGDTGTGYGYTF
CDR3 DNA: TGTGGCATCAGTGGAGACACCGGGACAGGCTATGGCTACACCTTC

D gene: .
V gene: TRBV6-5
clone size: few
J gene: TRBJ1-3
CDR3 protein: CASSYLRGNTIYF
CDR3 DNA: TGTGCCAGCAGTTACTTGCGTGGAAACACCATATATTTT

D gene: TRBD2
V gene: TRBV7-9
clone size: .
J gene: TRBJ2-3
CDR3 protein: CASNLAGGPGGTQYF
CDR3 DNA: TGTGCTAGCAACTTAGCGGGAGGGCCGGGAGGTACTCAGTATTTT

D gene: .
V gene: TRBV28
clone size: .
J gene: TRBJ1-3
CDR3 protein: CASSSGRLGGNTIYF
CDR3 DNA: TGTGCCAGCAGCTCGGGACGACTTGGTGGAAACACCATATATTTT

D gene: .
V gene: TRBV11-2
clone size: many
J gene: TRBJ2-2
CDR3 protein: CASSHPSTNTGELFF
CDR3 DNA: TGTGCCAGCAGCCATCCCTCCACAAACACCGGGGAGCTGTTTTTT

D gene: .
V gene: TRBV11-2
clone size: .
J gene: TRBJ1-5
CDR3 protein: CACGLAGETDTQHF
CDR3 DNA: TGTGCCTGCGGCTTAGCCGGTGAAACAGATACGCAGCATTTT

D gene: TRBD1
V gene: TRBV11-2
clone size: many
J gene: TRBJ2-1
CDR3 protein: CASSLRQGAGNEQFF
CDR3 DNA: TGTGCCAGCAGCTTACGGCAGGGGGCCGGTAATGAGCAGTTCTTC

D gene: .
V gene: TRBV11-2
clone size: .
J gene: TRBJ1-2
CDR3 protein: CASSLPATIQNYGYTF
CDR3 DNA: TGTGCCAGCAGCTTACCCGCGACGATACAAAACTATGGCTACACCTTC

D gene: TRBD2
V gene: TRBV20-1
clone size: few
J gene: TRBJ2-6
CDR3 protein: CNASVAGWGSGANVLTF
CDR3 DNA: TGCAATGCTAGTGTAGCGGGATGGGGCTCTGGGGCCAACGTCCTGACTTTC

D gene: .
V gene: TRBV29-1
clone size: .
J gene: TRBJ1-2
CDR3 protein: CSVGGRNPVEGHTF
CDR3 DNA: TGCAGTGTTGGAGGACGGAATCCCGTGGAAGGCCACACCTTC

D gene: TRBD2
V gene: TRBV6-1
clone size: .
J gene: TRBJ2-1
CDR3 protein: CASSSGTSGSTGNEQFF
CDR3 DNA: TGTGCCAGCAGTTCCGGGACTAGCGGGAGTACAGGCAATGAGCAGTTCTTC

D gene: .
V gene: TRBV6-6
clone size: .
J gene: TRBJ1-5
CDR3 protein: CVIGLYSNQPQHF
CDR3 DNA: TGTGTCATCGGACTATATAGCAATCAGCCCCAGCATTTT

D gene: .
V gene: TRBV12-3/TRBV12-4
clone size: .
J gene: TRBJ1-2
CDR3 protein: CASSHTGPNYGYTF
CDR3 DNA: TGTGCCAGCAGTCATACAGGGCCCAACTATGGCTACACCTTC

D gene: TRBD1
V gene: TRBV6-1
clone size: .
J gene: TRBJ2-7
CDR3 protein: CASSEATGETYEQYF
CDR3 DNA: TGTGCCAGCAGTGAAGCGACAGGGGAAACCTACGAGCAGTACTTC

D gene: .
V gene: TRBV29-1
clone size: many
J gene: TRBJ2-7
CDR3 protein: CSAGEWDEQYF
CDR3 DNA: TGCAGCGCAGGGGAATGGGACGAGCAGTACTTC